Listed below are T cell receptor beta chains from one sample, sequenced in a study of blood T cells in healthy people across ages. Each CDR3 protein is one row after TCRdb ran MiXCR on the 5' RACE reads. Altogether 650,000 to 700,000 distinct CDR3 sequences are present, about 30% being singletons, with the ten largest covering 15% to 19%. The source material was blood. These receptors were collected from an elderly woman in good health. CDR3s include the opening cysteine and the closing phenylalanine or tryptophan. The order of the fields is J gene, clone size, D gene, V gene, CDR3 DNA, CDR3 protein. The D gene is left open where the match is weak. Clone size is shown for a subset of rows, as once, few, many or a class of expanded clone.

>TRBJ2-7|many|TRBD1|TRBV9
TGTGCCAGCAGCGCACGACAGGGGCCCTACGAGCAGTACTTC
CASSARQGPYEQYF
>TRBJ2-5|NA|NA|TRBV7-8
TGTGCCAGCAGCTCGGGACGACCCGGCGAGACCCAGTACTTC
CASSSGRPGETQYF
>TRBJ2-3|many|NA|TRBV12-3/TRBV12-4
TGTGCCAGCAGTAAATTCCGGGGGAGAACAGATACGCAGTATTTT
CASSKFRGRTDTQYF
>TRBJ1-5|NA|NA|TRBV7-2
TGTGCCAGCGGGGGGGGAGGACCCAATCAGCCCCAGCATTTT
CASGGGGPNQPQHF
>TRBJ1-1|NA|NA|TRBV18
TGTGCCAGCTCACCACGACCGGGGAACACTGAAGCTTTCTTT
CASSPRPGNTEAFF
>TRBJ1-5|few|NA|TRBV30
TGTGCCTGGAGTCCCGGGAGCAGGGAACATCAGCCCCAGCATTTT
CAWSPGSREHQPQHF
>TRBJ2-5|NA|NA|TRBV7-9
TGTGCCAGCAGCTTTGGTAGCCTCTTAGAGACCCAGTACTTC
CASSFGSLLETQYF
>TRBJ2-5|many|TRBD1|TRBV10-3
TGTGCCATCAGTGGACAGGGTCAAGAGACCCAGTACTTC
CAISGQGQETQYF
>TRBJ1-1|many|NA|TRBV25-1
TGTGCCAGCAGTGAATGGGGGGTTGAAGCTTTCTTT
CASSEWGVEAFF
>TRBJ2-7|NA|NA|TRBV29-1
TGCAGCGTCCCTTCAGGGAATCCCTACGAGCAGTACTTC
CSVPSGNPYEQYF
>TRBJ1-5|NA|TRBD1|TRBV18
TGTGCCAGCTCGATGACAGGGAATTATCAGCCCCAGCATTTT
CASSMTGNYQPQHF
>TRBJ2-4|many|NA|TRBV2
TGTGCCAGCAGCGACGGTCAGGGGAACATTCAGTACTTC
CASSDGQGNIQYF